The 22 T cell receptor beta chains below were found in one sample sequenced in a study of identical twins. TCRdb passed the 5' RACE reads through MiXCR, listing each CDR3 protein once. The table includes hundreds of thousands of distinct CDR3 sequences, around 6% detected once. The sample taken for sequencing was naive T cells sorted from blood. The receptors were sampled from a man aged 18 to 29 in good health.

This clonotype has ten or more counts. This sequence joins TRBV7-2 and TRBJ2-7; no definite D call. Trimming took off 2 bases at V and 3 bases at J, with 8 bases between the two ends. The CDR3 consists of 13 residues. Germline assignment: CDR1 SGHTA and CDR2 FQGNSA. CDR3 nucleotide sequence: TGTGCCAGCAGCTTAAGTGGAGTCTACGAGCAGTACTTC. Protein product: CASSLSGVYEQYF.

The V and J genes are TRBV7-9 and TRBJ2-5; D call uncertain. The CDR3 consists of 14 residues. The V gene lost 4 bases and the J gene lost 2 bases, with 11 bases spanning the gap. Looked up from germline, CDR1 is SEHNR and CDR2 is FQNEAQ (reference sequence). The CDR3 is CASSSVAVQETQYF. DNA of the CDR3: TGTGCCAGCAGCTCCGTCGCAGTACAAGAGACCCAGTACTTC.

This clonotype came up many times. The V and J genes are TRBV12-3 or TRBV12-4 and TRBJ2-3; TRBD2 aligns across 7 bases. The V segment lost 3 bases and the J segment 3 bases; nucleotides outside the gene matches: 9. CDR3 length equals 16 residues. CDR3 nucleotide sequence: TGTGCCAGCAGTTTTGGCGGGAGCATTGGAACAGATACGCAGTATTTT. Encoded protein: CASSFGGSIGTDTQYF.

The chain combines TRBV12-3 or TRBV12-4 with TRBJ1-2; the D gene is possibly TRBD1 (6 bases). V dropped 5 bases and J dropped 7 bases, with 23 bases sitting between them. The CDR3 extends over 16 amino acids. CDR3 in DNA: TGTGCCAGCAGTCTGGATCCCGGGGGCCCTAGGGGTGGCTACACCTTC. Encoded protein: CASSLDPGGPRGGYTF.

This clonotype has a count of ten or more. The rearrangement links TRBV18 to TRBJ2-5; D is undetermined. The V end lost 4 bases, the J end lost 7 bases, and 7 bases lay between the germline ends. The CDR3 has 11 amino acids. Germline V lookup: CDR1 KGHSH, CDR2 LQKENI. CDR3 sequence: CASSQTGTQYF. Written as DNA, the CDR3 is TGTGCCAGCTCACAAACCGGGACCCAGTACTTC.

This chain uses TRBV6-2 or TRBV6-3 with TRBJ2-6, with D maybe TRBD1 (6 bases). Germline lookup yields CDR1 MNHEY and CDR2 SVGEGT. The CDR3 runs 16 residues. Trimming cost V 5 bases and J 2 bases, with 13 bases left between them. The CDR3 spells CASSTWTVTGANVLTF. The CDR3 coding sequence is TGTGCCAGCAGTACCTGGACAGTCACTGGGGCCAACGTCCTGACTTTC.

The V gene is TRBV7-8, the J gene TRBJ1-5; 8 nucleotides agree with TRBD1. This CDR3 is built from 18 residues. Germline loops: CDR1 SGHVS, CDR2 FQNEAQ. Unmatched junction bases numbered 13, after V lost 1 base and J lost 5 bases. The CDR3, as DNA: TGTGCCAGCAGCTTAGAGCGGAGGGGGCGACAGGGGCATCAGCCCCAGCATTTT. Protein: CASSLERRGRQGHQPQHF.

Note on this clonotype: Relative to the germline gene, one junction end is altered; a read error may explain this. CDR3 bases: TGTGCCAGCAGGCAGACAGTCTCTTTTTCACCCCTCCTCTTT. Residues: CASRQTVSFSPLLF. V and J are TRBV7-2 and TRBJ1-6, with D possibly matching TRBD1 (5 bases). The CDR3 has 14 residues. Germline V gene sequence: CDR1 SGHTA, CDR2 FQGNSA.

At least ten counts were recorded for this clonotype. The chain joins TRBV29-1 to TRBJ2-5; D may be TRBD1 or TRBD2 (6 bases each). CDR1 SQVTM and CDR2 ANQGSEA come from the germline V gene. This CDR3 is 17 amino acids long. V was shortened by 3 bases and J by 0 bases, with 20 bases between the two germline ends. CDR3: CSVDLGGRGQYQETQYF. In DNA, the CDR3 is TGCAGCGTTGACCTGGGGGGCAGGGGCCAGTACCAAGAGACCCAGTACTTC.

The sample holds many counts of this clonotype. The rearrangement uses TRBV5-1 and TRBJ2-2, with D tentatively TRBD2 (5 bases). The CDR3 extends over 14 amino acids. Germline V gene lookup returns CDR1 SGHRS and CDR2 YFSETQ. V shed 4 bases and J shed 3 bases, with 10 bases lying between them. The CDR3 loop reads CASSPPGDTGELFF. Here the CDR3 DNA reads TGCGCCAGCAGCCCCCCCGGGGACACCGGGGAGCTGTTTTTT.

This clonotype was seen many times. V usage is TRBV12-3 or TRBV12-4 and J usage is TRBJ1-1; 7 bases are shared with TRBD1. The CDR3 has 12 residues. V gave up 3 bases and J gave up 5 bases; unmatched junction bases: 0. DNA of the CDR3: TGTGCCAGCAGTTTGGGACAGACTGAAGCTTTCTTT. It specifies CASSLGQTEAFF.

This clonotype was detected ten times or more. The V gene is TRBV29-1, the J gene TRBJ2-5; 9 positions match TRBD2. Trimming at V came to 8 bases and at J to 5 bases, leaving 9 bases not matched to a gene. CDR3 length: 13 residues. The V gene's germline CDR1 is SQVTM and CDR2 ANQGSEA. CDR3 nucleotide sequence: TGCAGCTTTCGTCTAGCGGGATGGGAGACCCAGTACTTC. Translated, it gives CSFRLAGWETQYF.

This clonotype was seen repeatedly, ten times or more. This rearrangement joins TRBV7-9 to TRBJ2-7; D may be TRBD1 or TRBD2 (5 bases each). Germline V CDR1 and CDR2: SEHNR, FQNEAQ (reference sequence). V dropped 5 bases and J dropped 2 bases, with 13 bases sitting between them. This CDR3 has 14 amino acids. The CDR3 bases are TGTGCCAGCAGCCGACCGGGACGGCCCTACGAGCAGTACGTC. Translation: CASSRPGRPYEQYV.

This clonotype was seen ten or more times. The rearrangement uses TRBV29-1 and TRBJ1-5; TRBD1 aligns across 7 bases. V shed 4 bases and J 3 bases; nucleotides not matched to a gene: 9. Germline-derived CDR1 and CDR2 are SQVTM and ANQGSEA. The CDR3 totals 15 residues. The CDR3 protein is CSVVQGGGPNQPQHF. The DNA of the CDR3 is TGCAGCGTTGTCCAGGGGGGGGGGCCCAATCAGCCCCAGCATTTT. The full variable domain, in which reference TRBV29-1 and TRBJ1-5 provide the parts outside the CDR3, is SAVISQKPSRDICQRGTSLTIQCQVDSQVTMMFWYRQQPGQSLTLIATANQGSEATYESGFVIDKFPISRPNLTFSTLTVSNMSPEDSSIYLCSVVQGGGPNQPQHFGDGTRLSIL.

The CDR3 spells CASSSIGGIGYEQYF. Here the CDR3 DNA reads TGTGCCAGCAGCTCAATTGGAGGGATTGGATACGAGCAGTACTTC. V gene TRBV7-9 combines with J gene TRBJ2-7, with a weak D call TRBD2 (6 bases). Germline CDR1 and CDR2: SEHNR and FQNEAQ (reference sequence). V lost 4 bases, J lost 4 bases, and 17 bases lay in between. The CDR3 is 15 amino acids.

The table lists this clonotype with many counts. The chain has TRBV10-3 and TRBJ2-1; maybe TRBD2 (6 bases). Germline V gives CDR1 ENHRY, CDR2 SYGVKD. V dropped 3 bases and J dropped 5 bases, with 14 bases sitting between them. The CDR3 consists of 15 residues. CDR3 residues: CAISESIAAHNEQFF. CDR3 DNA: TGTGCCATCAGTGAATCCATAGCGGCCCACAATGAGCAGTTCTTC.

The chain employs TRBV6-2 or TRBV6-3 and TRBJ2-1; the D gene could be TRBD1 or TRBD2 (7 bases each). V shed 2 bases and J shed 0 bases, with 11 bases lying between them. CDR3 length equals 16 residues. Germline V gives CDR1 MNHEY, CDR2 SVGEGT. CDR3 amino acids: CASSYQGGASYNEQFF. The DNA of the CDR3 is TGTGCCAGCAGTTACCAGGGGGGGGCCTCCTACAATGAGCAGTTCTTC.

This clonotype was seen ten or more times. The CDR3 sequence: CASSSDRENEKLFF. The CDR3 bases are TGTGCCAGCAGCTCGGACAGGGAGAATGAAAAACTGTTTTTT. This rearrangement joins TRBV5-6 to TRBJ1-4, with TRBD1 identical over 8 bases. J gave up 5 bases and V 3 bases, and 3 bases lay outside the gene matches. Germline V gene lookup returns CDR1 SGHDT and CDR2 YYEEEE. This CDR3 is built from 14 residues.

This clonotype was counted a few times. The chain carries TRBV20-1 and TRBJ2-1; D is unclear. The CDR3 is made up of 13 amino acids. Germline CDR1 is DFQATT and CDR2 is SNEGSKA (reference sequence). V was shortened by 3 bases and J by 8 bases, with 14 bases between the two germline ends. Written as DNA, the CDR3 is TGCAGTGCTAGCAGTCGCGCGCTCGATGAGCAGTTCTTC. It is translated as CSASSRALDEQFF.

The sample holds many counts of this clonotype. Here the CDR3 reads CATAERNTGELFF. The DNA of the CDR3 is TGTGCCACCGCCGAAAGGAACACCGGGGAGCTGTTTTTT. The V and J genes are TRBV11-1 and TRBJ2-2; D unclear. The CDR3 has 13 amino acids. The V end lost 10 bases, the J end lost 1 base, and 10 bases lay between the germline ends. Germline values: CDR1 SGHAT, CDR2 FQDESV (reference sequence).

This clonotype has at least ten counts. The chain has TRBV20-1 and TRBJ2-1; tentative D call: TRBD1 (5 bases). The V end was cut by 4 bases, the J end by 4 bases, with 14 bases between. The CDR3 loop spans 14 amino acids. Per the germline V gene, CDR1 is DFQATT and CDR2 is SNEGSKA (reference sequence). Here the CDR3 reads CSAKQAADYNEQFF. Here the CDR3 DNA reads TGCAGTGCTAAACAGGCGGCAGATTACAATGAGCAGTTCTTC.

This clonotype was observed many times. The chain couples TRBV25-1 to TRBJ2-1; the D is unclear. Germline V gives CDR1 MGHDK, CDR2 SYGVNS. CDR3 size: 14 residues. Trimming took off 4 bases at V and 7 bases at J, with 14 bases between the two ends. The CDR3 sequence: CASSAGSVGNEQFF. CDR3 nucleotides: TGTGCCAGCAGTGCTGGCTCAGTTGGAAATGAGCAGTTCTTC. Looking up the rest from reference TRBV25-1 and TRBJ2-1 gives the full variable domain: EADIYQTPRYLVIGTGKKITLECSQTMGHDKMYWYQQDPGMELHLIHYSYGVNSTEKGDLSSESTVSRIRTEHFPLTLESARPSHTSQYLCASSAGSVGNEQFFGPGTRLTVL.